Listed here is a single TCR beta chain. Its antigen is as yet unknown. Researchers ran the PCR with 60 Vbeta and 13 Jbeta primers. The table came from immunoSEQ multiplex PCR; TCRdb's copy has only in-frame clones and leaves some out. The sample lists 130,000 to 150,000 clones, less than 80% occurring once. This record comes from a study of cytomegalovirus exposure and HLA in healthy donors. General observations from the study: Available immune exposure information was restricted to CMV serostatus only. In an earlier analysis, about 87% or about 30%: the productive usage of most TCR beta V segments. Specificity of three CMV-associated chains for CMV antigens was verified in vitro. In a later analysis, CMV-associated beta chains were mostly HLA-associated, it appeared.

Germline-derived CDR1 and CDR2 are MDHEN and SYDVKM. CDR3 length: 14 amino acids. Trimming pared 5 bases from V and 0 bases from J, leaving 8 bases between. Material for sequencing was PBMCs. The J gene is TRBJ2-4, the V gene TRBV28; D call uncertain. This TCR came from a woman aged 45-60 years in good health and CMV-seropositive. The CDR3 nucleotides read TGTGCCAGCAGTGGCAGTGTAGCCAAAAACATTCAGTACTTC. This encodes CASSGSVAKNIQYF.